This T cell receptor beta chain originates from a study of high-grade serous ovarian cancer treatment subgroups. The tumor samples were collected prior to definitive surgery or chemotherapy. The table came from immunoSEQ multiplex PCR; TCRdb's copy has only in-frame clones and leaves some out. The sample records 15,000 or so clones, roughly nine tenths being singletons. The material sequenced was tumor tissue. The TCR comes from a human donor with high-grade serous ovarian cancer.

CDR3 amino acids: CASSEWDSRYYGYTF. As DNA, the CDR3 is TGTGCCAGCAGTGAATGGGACAGCCGTTACTATGGCTACACCTTC. This chain uses TRBV25-1 with TRBJ1-2; 7 bases fit TRBD1. CDR3 length equals 15 residues. The junction had 5 bases not matched to a gene; V was cut back by 1 base and J by 3 bases. The V gene's germline CDR1 is MGHDK and CDR2 SYGVNS.